This record looks at one T cell receptor beta chain sequence and its context. The data stem from a study of blood T cell repertoires in COVID-19. At the level of the study: The study drew acute and convalescent COVID-19 samples from the United States, Italy and Spain. PBMCs, B-cell-depleted T cells, or T cells were the source of the cDNA or gDNA that made up the material.

V dropped 7 bases and J dropped 4; count of bases not matched to a gene: 3. Germline CDR1 and CDR2: LNHDA and SQIVND (reference sequence). The CDR3 length is 14 residues. In the original analysis: Cell counts per sample came from amplifying reference gene primers. Generated by immunoSEQ multiplex PCR, the TCRdb table keeps only in-frame clones and is missing some. That table is the source of V, J and clone size, and D and trimming were worked out from the DNA. The sample has 130,000 to 150,000 clones; 87% are singletons. The sequence derives from a man aged 80 or over with acute or convalescent COVID-19. This chain joins TRBV19 and TRBJ2-1; 11 positions match TRBD1. The sample comprised peripheral blood. CDR3 residues: CASTGTGGYNEQFF. CDR3 DNA sequence: TGTGCCAGTACTGGGACAGGGGGATACAATGAGCAGTTCTTC. The complete variable domain, with remaining parts taken from reference TRBV19 and TRBJ2-1, reads DGGITQSPKYLFRKEGQNVTLSCEQNLNHDAMYWYRQDPGQGLRLIYYSQIVNDFQKGDIAEGYSVSREKKESFPLTVTSAQKNPTAFYLCASTGTGGYNEQFFGPGTRLTVL.